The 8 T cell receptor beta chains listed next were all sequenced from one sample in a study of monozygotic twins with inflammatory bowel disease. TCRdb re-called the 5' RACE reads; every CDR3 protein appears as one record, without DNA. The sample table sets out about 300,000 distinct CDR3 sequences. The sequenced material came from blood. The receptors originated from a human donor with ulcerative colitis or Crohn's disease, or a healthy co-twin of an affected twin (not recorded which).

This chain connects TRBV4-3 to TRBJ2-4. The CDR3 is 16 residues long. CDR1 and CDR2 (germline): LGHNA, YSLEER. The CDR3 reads CASSQDIIGAKNIQYF.

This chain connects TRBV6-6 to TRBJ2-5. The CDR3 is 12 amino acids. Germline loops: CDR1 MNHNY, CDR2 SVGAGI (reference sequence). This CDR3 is CASSYSVETQYF.

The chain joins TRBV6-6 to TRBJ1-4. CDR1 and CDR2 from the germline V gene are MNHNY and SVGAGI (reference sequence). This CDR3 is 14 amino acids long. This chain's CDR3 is CASCYGPNNEKLFF.

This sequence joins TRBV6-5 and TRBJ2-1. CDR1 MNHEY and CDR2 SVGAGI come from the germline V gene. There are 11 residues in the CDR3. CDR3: CASSYGQGQFF.

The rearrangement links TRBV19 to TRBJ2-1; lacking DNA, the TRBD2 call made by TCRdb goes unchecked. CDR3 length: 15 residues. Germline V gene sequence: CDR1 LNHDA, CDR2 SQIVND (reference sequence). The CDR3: CASSISEAGNNEQFF.

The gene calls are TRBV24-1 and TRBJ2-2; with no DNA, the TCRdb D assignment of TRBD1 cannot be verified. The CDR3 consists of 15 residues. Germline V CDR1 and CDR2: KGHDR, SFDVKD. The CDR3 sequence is CATSETGGNTGELFF.

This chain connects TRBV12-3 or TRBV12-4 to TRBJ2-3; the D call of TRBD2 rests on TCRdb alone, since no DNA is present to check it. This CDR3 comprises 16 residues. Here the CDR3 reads CASSLAGRGGQDTQYF.

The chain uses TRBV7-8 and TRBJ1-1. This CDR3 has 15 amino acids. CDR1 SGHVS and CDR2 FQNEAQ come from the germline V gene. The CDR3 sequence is CASSLSRLRPTEAFF.